A selection of T cell receptor beta chains follows, all from one sample in a study of immunodeficiency. Sequencing used immunoSEQ multiplex PCR; TCRdb keeps in-frame clones, though not all of them. The table records a few thousand clones, around 90% of them present only once. The sequenced sample consisted of CD4+ T cells from blood. Receptors originate from a girl between 10 and 17 years old with POLD1 deficiency. Each CDR3 is given with its conserved first and last residue. Each record gives: D gene, V gene, clone size, J gene, CDR3 protein, CDR3 DNA. The D gene is left open where the match is weak. Clone size is stated in some rows and not others, as once, few, many or a class when expanded.

-,TRBV21-1,-,TRBJ2-1,CASSEYRDRGLFITYNEQFF,TGTGCCAGCAGCGAATACCGGGACAGGGGGCTCTTTATCACCTACAATGAGCAGTTCTTC
TRBD2,TRBV5-6,-,TRBJ2-7,CASSLSGRPPYEQYF,TGTGCCAGCAGCTTGAGCGGGAGGCCTCCCTACGAGCAGTACTTC
-,TRBV7-9,-,TRBJ1-2,CASSLNPESYGYTF,TGTGCCAGCAGCTTGAACCCGGAGTCCTATGGCTACACCTTC
-,TRBV9,-,TRBJ1-1,CASSVARGEAFF,TGTGCCAGCAGCGTAGCTCGGGGTGAAGCTTTCTTT
-,TRBV5-1,-,TRBJ2-7,CASRVGDYEQYF,TGCGCCAGCAGGGTCGGCGACTACGAGCAGTACTTC
TRBD1,TRBV5-1,-,TRBJ2-5,CASSLAMTGFSQETQYF,TGCGCCAGCAGCTTGGCCATGACAGGGTTTAGCCAAGAGACCCAGTACTTC
TRBD1,TRBV7-9,-,TRBJ1-5,CASSPTGDNQPQHF,TGTGCCAGCAGTCCCACAGGGGACAATCAGCCCCAGCATTTT
TRBD1,TRBV10-1,-,TRBJ1-5,CASSELRGTGVFQPQHF,TGCGCCAGCAGTGAACTTAGGGGGACAGGGGTGTTTCAGCCCCAGCATTTT
-,TRBV11-3,once,TRBJ2-1,CASSLSFWRRGSNEQFF,TGTGCCAGCAGCTTATCTTTCTGGCGGAGGGGGTCCAATGAGCAGTTCTTC
-,TRBV7-2,-,TRBJ2-7,CASSLDSGVGSYEQYF,TGTGCCAGCAGCTTAGATTCTGGGGTGGGCTCCTACGAGCAGTACTTC
TRBD2,TRBV27,-,TRBJ2-1,CASSLWGGGFGEQFF,TGTGCCAGCAGTTTATGGGGGGGAGGGTTCGGTGAGCAGTTCTTC
TRBD1,TRBV2,-,TRBJ1-4,CASHRGANEKLFF,TGTGCCAGCCACAGGGGTGCTAATGAAAAACTGTTTTTT
-,TRBV14,-,TRBJ1-1,CASSQARVWGEAFF,TGTGCCAGCAGCCAAGCGAGGGTATGGGGTGAAGCTTTCTTT
TRBD2,TRBV9,-,TRBJ2-1,CASSVMWTSAYNEQFF,TGTGCCAGCAGCGTAATGTGGACTAGCGCCTACAATGAGCAGTTCTTC
-,TRBV6-5,few,TRBJ1-5,CASSTTEFQPQHF,TGTGCCAGCAGCACAACAGAGTTTCAGCCCCAGCATTTT
TRBD2,TRBV9,-,TRBJ2-7,CASSDGTSGDSYEQYF,TGTGCCAGCAGCGATGGGACTAGCGGGGACTCCTACGAGCAGTACTTC
-,TRBV9,-,TRBJ2-3,CASSVGGVGGGGTDTQYF,TGTGCCAGCAGCGTAGGGGGGGTCGGAGGTGGAGGCACAGATACGCAGTATTTT
-,TRBV28,-,TRBJ1-5,CASRVHPYRSNQPQHF,TGTGCCAGCAGAGTCCACCCCTACAGGAGCAATCAGCCCCAGCATTTT
-,TRBV5-1,-,TRBJ2-2,CASSPALTSKTGELFF,TGCGCCAGCAGCCCAGCTCTAACCTCCAAAACCGGGGAGCTGTTTTTT
-,TRBV6-2/TRBV6-3,-,TRBJ2-7,CASSYLFYEQYF,TGTGCCAGCAGTTATCTTTTCTACGAGCAGTACTTC
-,TRBV21-1,-,TRBJ2-7,CASSKSETGVPEQYF,TGTGCCAGCAGCAAATCCGAGACGGGAGTTCCCGAGCAGTACTTC
-,TRBV6-5,few,TRBJ1-1,CATSGQNLAEAFF,TGTGCCACCTCGGGACAAAATTTGGCTGAAGCTTTCTTT
-,TRBV6-5,-,TRBJ2-7,CASIRGPLAYEQYF,TGTGCCAGCATCCGAGGACCCCTTGCCTACGAGCAGTACTTC
-,TRBV12-3/TRBV12-4,-,TRBJ2-2,CASSLDQRGELFF,TGTGCCAGCAGTTTAGACCAGCGTGGGGAGCTGTTTTTT